The clone carrying this T cell receptor (beta chain) has a handful of counts. Its specificity is unknown. CDR3 length equals 14 residues. Germline V lookup: CDR1 MNHEY, CDR2 SMNVEV (reference sequence). The ends were cut back, 6 bases at V and 7 bases at J, with 19 bases in the middle. This entry belongs to a study of T cell repertoires in cytomegalovirus infection. Study-wide results and limits: CMV-specific HLA-C-restricted TCR beta clonotypes dominated the ex vivo response.

Via MiXCR, TCRdb re-called the reads, giving one row per CDR3 protein. The sample lists around 740,000 distinct CDR3 sequences, about a third occurring once. The chain links TRBV27 to TRBJ2-7; weak D call: TRBD1 (6 bases). This TCR was sampled from a human donor in good health (CMV status not recorded). Some clones in this sample may be carry-over from other donors' samples. The specimen was PBMCs. CDR3 sequence: CASSDLGQAREQYF. As DNA, the CDR3 is TGTGCCAGCAGCGACTTGGGACAAGCGAGGGAGCAGTACTTC.